The 5 T cell receptor beta chains below come from one sample, sequenced in a study of T cells in Graves' hyperthyroidism and ophthalmopathy. What was amplified from RNA transcripts were TCR beta CDR3 regions. HTBI primers were the set used in a first-round RT-PCR of the TCR CDR3. One entry per CDR3 protein, called by TCRdb with MiXCR from the multiplex PCR reads. The table lists 300,000 or so distinct CDR3 sequences, 21% of them singletons. Sequenced input: blood. These receptors originate from a woman in her forties or fifties with Graves' hyperthyroidism.

As concerns this clonotype: This may stem from a read error, because a much larger clone lies one nucleotide away. V gene TRBV28 combines with J gene TRBJ1-5, with TRBD1 as a possible D gene (5 bases). From germline, CDR1 is MDHEN and CDR2 SYDVKM. The length of the CDR3 is 16 residues. CDR3 sequence reads: CAGRFSTPRDNQPQHF. The CDR3 nucleotides are TGTGCCGGCAGGTTTTCCACCCCCAGGGACAATCAGCCCCAGCATTTT. Variable domain in full (rest from reference TRBV28 and TRBJ1-5): DVKVTQSSRYLVKRTGEKVFLECVQDMDHENMFWYRQDPGLGLRLIYFSYDVKMKEKGDIPEGYSVSREKKERFSLILESASTNQTSMYLCAGRFSTPRDNQPQHFGDGTRLSIL.

V gene TRBV6-1 combines with J gene TRBJ1-1; possible D gene TRBD1, 6 bases. V gave up 6 bases and J gave up 5 bases, with 13 bases separating them. This CDR3 is built from 13 residues. Germline assignment: CDR1 MNHNS and CDR2 SASEGT. CDR3 protein: CASRTQGRTEAFF. CDR3 coding DNA: TGTGCCAGCAGAACACAGGGAAGGACTGAAGCTTTCTTT.

Remarks on this clonotype: A read error may be the cause here, since a much bigger clone is one base away. The V and J genes are TRBV10-3 and TRBJ2-7, with no clear D. The J call may be mistaken, given a closer DNA end match to TRBJ2-1. Germline V CDR1 and CDR2: ENHRY, SYGVKD. This CDR3 comprises 13 residues. The CDR3 loop reads CAITWSPSYEQFF. The CDR3 DNA reads TGTGCCATCACCTGGTCTCCCTCCTACGAGCAGTTCTTC.

There are many counts of this clonotype. V and J are TRBV5-1 and TRBJ2-2; TRBD1 matches 9 bases. V was pared by 6 bases and J by 6 bases, with 9 bases of the junction left unmatched. CDR3 length equals 15 residues. Germline-derived CDR1 and CDR2 are SGHRS and YFSETQ. The CDR3 loop reads CASTQPQGASGELFF. The CDR3 nucleotides are TGCGCCAGCACCCAACCACAGGGGGCGTCCGGGGAGCTGTTTTTT.

At least ten counts were recorded for this clonotype. For the CDR3, the DNA is TGTGCCAGCAGCCGGGCAGGAGCTAACTATGGCTACACCTTC. This encodes CASSRAGANYGYTF. The rearrangement joins TRBV3-1 to TRBJ1-2; no clear D. The CDR3 sequence is 14 residues long. V was clipped by 4 bases and J by 0 bases, with 9 bases between them. Germline values: CDR1 LGHDT, CDR2 YNNKEL (reference sequence).